This T cell receptor beta chain comes out of a study of T cell repertoires in cytomegalovirus infection. Germline assignment: CDR1 MNHEY and CDR2 SVGEGT. The CDR3 has 15 amino acids. The V gene lost 3 bases and the J gene lost 3 bases, with 12 bases spanning the gap. MiXCR was run by TCRdb on the reads, yielding one entry per CDR3 protein. The table has about 180,000 distinct CDR3 sequences, approximately 18% seen once. The chain recombines TRBV6-2 or TRBV6-3 with TRBJ2-1; perhaps TRBD2 as D (5 bases). The sequence was obtained from a human donor in good health (CMV status not recorded). Some clones in this sample may be carry-over from other donors' samples. Material: CD8+ T cells from PBMCs. Written as DNA, the CDR3 is TGTGCCAGCAGTTATGAGGGCTGGATCTACAATGAGCAGTTCTTC. This codes for CASSYEGWIYNEQFF.